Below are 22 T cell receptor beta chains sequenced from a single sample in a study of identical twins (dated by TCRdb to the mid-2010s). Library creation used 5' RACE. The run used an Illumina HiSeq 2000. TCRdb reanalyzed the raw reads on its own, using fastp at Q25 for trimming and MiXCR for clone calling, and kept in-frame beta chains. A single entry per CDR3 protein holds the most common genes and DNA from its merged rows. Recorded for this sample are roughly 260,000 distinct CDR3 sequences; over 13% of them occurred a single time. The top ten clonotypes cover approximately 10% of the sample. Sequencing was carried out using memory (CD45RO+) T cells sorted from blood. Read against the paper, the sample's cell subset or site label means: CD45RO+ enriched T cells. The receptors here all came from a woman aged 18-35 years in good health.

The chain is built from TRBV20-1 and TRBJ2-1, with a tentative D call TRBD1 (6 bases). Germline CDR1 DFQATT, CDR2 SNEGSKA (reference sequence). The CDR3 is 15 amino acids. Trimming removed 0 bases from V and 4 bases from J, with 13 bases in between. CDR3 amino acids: CSAREMGARYNEQFF. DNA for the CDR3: TGCAGTGCTAGAGAGATGGGGGCACGTTACAATGAGCAGTTCTTC.

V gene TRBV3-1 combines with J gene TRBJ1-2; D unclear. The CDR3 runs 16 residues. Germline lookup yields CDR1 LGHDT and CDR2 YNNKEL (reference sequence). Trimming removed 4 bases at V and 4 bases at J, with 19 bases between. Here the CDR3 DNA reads TGTGCCAGCAGCCCCGGGCCGGGAAGATCGGGCTATGGCTACACCTTC. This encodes CASSPGPGRSGYGYTF.

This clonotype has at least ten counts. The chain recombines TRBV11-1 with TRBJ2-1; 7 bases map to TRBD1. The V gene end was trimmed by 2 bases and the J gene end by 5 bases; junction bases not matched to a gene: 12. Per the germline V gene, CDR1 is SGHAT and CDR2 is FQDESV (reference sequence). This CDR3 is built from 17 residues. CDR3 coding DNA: TGTGCCAGCAGCTTATCCCCCCATGACAGGGTCCACAATGAGCAGTTCTTC. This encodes CASSLSPHDRVHNEQFF.

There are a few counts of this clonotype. Here the CDR3 reads CASSPIGARQETQYF. The CDR3, as DNA: TGTGCCAGCAGCCCGATAGGAGCGCGCCAAGAGACCCAGTACTTC. The chain has TRBV5-6 and TRBJ2-5, with D hard to call. This CDR3 is 15 amino acids long. Germline CDR1 reads SGHDT; CDR2 reads YYEEEE. V was pared by 4 bases and J by 1 base, with 14 bases between.

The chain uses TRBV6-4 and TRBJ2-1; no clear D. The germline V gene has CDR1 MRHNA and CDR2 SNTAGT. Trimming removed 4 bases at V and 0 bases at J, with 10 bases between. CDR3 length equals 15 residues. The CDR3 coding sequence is TGTGCCAGCAGTGCCGAGCTGGGCTCCTACAATGAGCAGTTCTTC. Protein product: CASSAELGSYNEQFF.

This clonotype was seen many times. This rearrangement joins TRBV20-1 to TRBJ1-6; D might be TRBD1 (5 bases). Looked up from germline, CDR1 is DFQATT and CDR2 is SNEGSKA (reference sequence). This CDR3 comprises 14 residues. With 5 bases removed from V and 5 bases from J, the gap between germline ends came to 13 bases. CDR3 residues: CSAELQVHNSPLHF. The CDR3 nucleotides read TGCAGTGCTGAACTACAGGTCCATAATTCACCCCTCCACTTT.

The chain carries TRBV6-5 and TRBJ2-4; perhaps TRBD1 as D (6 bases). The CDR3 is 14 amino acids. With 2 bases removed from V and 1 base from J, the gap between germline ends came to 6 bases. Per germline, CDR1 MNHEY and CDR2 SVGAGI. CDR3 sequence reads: CASSYDRAKNIQYF. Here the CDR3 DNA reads TGTGCCAGCAGTTACGACAGGGCCAAAAACATTCAGTACTTC.

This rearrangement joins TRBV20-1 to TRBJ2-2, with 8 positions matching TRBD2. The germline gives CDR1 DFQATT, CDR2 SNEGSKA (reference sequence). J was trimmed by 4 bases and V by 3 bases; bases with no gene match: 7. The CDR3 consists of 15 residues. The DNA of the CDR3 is TGCAGTGCTAGCGGGAGGGCCGTTAGCACCGGGGAGCTGTTTTTT. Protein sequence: CSASGRAVSTGELFF.

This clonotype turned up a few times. The CDR3 DNA sequence: TGTGCCAGCACCCTTGGGGGGGGGACAGGGGGTACACCCCTCCACTTT. Its protein is CASTLGGGTGGTPLHF. The chain has TRBV12-3 or TRBV12-4 and TRBJ1-6; 11 bases line up with TRBD1. The CDR3 runs to 16 residues. J was trimmed by 11 bases and V by 7 bases; bases with no gene match: 13.

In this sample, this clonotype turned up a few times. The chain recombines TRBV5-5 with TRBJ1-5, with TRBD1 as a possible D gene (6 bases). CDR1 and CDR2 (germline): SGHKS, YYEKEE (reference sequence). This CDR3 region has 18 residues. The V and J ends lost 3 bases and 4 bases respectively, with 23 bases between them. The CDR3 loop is CASSYVQGAPPWNQPQHF. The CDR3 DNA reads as TGTGCCAGCAGCTACGTACAGGGTGCCCCCCCCTGGAATCAGCCCCAGCATTTT.

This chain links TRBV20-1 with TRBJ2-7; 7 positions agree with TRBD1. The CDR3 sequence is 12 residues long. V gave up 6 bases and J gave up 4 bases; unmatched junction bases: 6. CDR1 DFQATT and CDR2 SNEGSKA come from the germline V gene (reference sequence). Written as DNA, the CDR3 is TGCAGTGCCTTGGGACAGTCTTACGAGCAGTACTTC. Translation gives CSALGQSYEQYF.

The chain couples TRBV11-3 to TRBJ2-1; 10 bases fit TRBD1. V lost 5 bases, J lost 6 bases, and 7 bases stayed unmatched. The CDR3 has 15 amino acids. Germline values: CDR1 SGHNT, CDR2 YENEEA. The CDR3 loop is CASSIGTGEVNEQFF. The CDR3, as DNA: TGTGCCAGCAGCATCGGGACAGGGGAAGTCAATGAGCAGTTCTTC.

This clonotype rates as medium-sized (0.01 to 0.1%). The CDR3 sequence is CASSVQGVPYEQYF. The CDR3 nucleotides are TGTGCCAGCAGCGTTCAAGGGGTCCCCTACGAGCAGTACTTC. This chain uses TRBV9 with TRBJ2-7, with D maybe TRBD1 (5 bases). With 2 bases removed from V and 2 bases from J, the gap between germline ends came to 11 bases. The CDR3 consists of 14 residues. CDR1 is SGDLS and CDR2 is YYNGEE in the germline V gene.

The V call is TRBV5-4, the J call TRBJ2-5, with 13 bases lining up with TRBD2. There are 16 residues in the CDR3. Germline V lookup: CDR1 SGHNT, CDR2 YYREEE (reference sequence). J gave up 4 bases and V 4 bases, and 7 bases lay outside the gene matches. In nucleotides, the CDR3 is TGTGCCAGCAGCCCGACTAGCGGGGGGCGGGGAGAGACCCAGTACTTC. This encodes CASSPTSGGRGETQYF.

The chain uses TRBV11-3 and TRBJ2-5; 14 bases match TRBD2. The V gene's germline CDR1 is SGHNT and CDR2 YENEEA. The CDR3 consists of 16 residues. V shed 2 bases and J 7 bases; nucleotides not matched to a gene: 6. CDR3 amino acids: CASSLQGLAGGRTQYF. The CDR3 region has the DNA TGTGCCAGCAGCTTACAAGGACTAGCGGGGGGAAGGACCCAGTACTTC.

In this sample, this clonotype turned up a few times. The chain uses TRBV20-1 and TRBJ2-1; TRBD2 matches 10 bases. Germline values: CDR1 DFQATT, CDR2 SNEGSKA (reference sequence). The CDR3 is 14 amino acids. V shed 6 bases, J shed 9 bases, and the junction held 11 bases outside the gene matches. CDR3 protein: CSAPSGGAVGEQFF. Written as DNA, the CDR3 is TGCAGTGCCCCAAGCGGGGGGGCGGTCGGTGAGCAGTTCTTC.

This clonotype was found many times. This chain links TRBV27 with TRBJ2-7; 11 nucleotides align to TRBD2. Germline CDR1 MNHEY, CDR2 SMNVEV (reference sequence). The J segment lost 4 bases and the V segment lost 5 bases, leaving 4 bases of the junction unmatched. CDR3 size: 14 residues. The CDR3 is CASSRLAGKYEQYF. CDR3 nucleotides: TGTGCCAGCAGTAGACTAGCGGGAAAGTACGAGCAGTACTTC.

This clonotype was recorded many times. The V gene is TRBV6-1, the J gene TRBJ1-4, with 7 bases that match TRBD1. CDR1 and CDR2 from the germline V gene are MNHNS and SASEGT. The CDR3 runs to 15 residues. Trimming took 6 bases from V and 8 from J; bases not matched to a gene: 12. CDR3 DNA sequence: TGTGCCAGCAGATCCAGACAGGGCGGTAGCGAAAAACTGTTTTTT. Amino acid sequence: CASRSRQGGSEKLFF.

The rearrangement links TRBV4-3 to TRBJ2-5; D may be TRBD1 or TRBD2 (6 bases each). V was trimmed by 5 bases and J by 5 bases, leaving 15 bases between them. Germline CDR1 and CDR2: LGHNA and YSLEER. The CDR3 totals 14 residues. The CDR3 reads CASSRGERVETQYF. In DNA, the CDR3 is TGCGCCAGCAGCAGGGGGGAGAGGGTTGAGACCCAGTACTTC.

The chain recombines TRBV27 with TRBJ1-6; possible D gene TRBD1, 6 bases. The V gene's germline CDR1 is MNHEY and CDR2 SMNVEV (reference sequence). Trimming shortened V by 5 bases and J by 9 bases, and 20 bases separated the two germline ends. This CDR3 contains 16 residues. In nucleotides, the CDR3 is TGTGCCAGCAGTCGAGGAAGTAACCGGGGGGCTTCACCCCTCCACTTT. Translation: CASSRGSNRGASPLHF.

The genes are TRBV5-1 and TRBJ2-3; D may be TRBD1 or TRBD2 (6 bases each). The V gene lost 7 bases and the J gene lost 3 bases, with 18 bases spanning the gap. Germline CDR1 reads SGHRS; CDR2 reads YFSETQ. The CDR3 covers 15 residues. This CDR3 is CASAAGAGSTDTQYF. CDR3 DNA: TGCGCCAGCGCGGCAGGGGCGGGATCGACAGATACGCAGTATTTT.

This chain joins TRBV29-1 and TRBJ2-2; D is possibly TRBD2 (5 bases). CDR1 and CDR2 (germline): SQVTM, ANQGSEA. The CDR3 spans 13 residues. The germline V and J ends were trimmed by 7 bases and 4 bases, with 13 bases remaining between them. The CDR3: CSGRRSVTGELFF. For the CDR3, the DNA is TGCAGCGGCCGGAGGTCGGTCACCGGGGAGCTGTTTTTT.